These 24 T cell receptor beta chains share one sample of origin, sequenced in a study of blood T cell repertoires in COVID-19. The data were produced by immunoSEQ multiplex PCR, yet TCRdb's version contains in-frame clones alone and is incomplete. The sample carries roughly 120,000 clones, around 90% recorded once. The specimen was peripheral blood. These receptors all stem from a woman between 55 and 75 years old with COVID-19, enrolled during active disease.

CDR3 sequence: CASSLTSGGLLEQFF. The CDR3 DNA sequence: TGTGCCAGTAGTCTAACTAGCGGGGGGCTCTTGGAGCAGTTCTTC. The genes are TRBV19 and TRBJ2-1, with 12 positions matching TRBD2. The CDR3 totals 15 residues. V lost 5 bases, J lost 10 bases, and 9 bases stayed unmatched. Germline V gene sequence: CDR1 LNHDA, CDR2 SQIVND (reference sequence).

The rearrangement links TRBV29-1 to TRBJ1-5; D possibly corresponds to TRBD1 (6 bases). Germline loops: CDR1 SQVTM, CDR2 ANQGSEA. The CDR3 runs to 12 residues. V gave up 6 bases and J gave up 6 bases, with 12 bases separating them. The CDR3 DNA follows: TGCAGCGTCGCCCAGGGGAGTCAGCCCCAGCATTTT. This translates into CSVAQGSQPQHF. Full variable domain (outside the CDR3, taken from reference TRBV29-1 and TRBJ1-5): SAVISQKPSRDICQRGTSLTIQCQVDSQVTMMFWYRQQPGQSLTLIATANQGSEATYESGFVIDKFPISRPNLTFSTLTVSNMSPEDSSIYLCSVAQGSQPQHFGDGTRLSIL.

The J gene is TRBJ1-2, the V gene TRBV7-2; no firm D call. From germline, CDR1 is SGHTA and CDR2 FQGNSA. The V end lost 5 bases, the J end lost 1 base, and 5 bases lay between the germline ends. This CDR3 comprises 12 residues. CDR3 region: CASSPNNYGYTF. As DNA, the CDR3 is TGTGCCAGCAGCCCAAATAACTATGGCTACACCTTC.

The chain combines TRBV2 with TRBJ2-2, with 10 positions matching TRBD1. In germline, CDR1 is SNHLY, CDR2 FYNNEI. There are 15 residues in the CDR3. J lost 3 bases, V lost 6 bases, and 4 bases had no gene match. The CDR3 nucleotides read TGTGCCAGCAGAGGGACAGGGGCCTACACCGGGGAGCTGTTTTTT. It translates to CASRGTGAYTGELFF.

The CDR3: CASSFTVADTQYF. The CDR3 DNA follows: TGCGCCAGCAGCTTTACGGTTGCAGATACGCAGTATTTT. V and J are TRBV5-1 and TRBJ2-3; no clear D. The V and J ends lost 2 bases and 4 bases respectively, with 8 bases between them. From germline, CDR1 is SGHRS and CDR2 YFSETQ. The CDR3 has 13 residues.

The chain has TRBV7-2 and TRBJ2-3; 7 nucleotides align to TRBD1. CDR3 length: 14 residues. J gave up 3 bases and V 5 bases, and 5 bases lay outside the gene matches. From germline, CDR1 is SGHTA and CDR2 FQGNSA. The CDR3 region is CASSRDSGTDTQYF. CDR3 coding DNA: TGTGCCAGCAGCCGGGACAGTGGAACAGATACGCAGTATTTT.

The gene calls are TRBV7-8 and TRBJ1-2; a weak D match, TRBD1 (6 bases). CDR3 length: 15 residues. Germline V gene sequence: CDR1 SGHVS, CDR2 FQNEAQ. V was clipped by 1 base and J by 4 bases, with 13 bases between them. CDR3 sequence reads: CASSLDWQGRYGYTF. The CDR3 nucleotides read TGTGCCAGCAGCTTAGATTGGCAGGGGCGCTATGGCTACACCTTC.

V usage is TRBV30 and J usage is TRBJ2-1, with TRBD1 matching over 8 bases. The CDR3 contains 15 residues. Per the germline V gene, CDR1 is GTSNPN and CDR2 is SVGIG (reference sequence). After removal of 6 bases from V and 0 bases from J, the junction contained 7 bases not matched to a gene. CDR3 bases: TGTGCCTGCAGACGACAGGGGCTCTCCTACAATGAGCAGTTCTTC. It specifies CACRRQGLSYNEQFF.

The V call is TRBV4-3, the J call TRBJ1-3; maybe TRBD1 (5 bases). V dropped 4 bases and J dropped 1 base, with 8 bases sitting between them. Germline V gene lookup returns CDR1 LGHNA and CDR2 YSLEER. CDR3 length: 14 residues. CDR3 nucleotides: TGCGCCAGCAGCCTGGACACTTCTGGAAACACCATATATTTT. This encodes CASSLDTSGNTIYF.

This clone was picked up one time. The chain joins TRBV5-1 to TRBJ1-5; D may be TRBD1 (5 bases). The CDR3 has 16 residues. Germline V gene sequence: CDR1 SGHRS, CDR2 YFSETQ. Trimming cost V 4 bases and J 0 bases, with 14 bases left between them. The CDR3 DNA is TGCGCCAGCAGCCCTACTACAGGACATAGCAATCAGCCCCAGCATTTT. It encodes CASSPTTGHSNQPQHF.

CDR3 sequence reads: CASSLTGGKNIQYF. The CDR3, as DNA: TGTGCCAGCAGCCTGACAGGGGGTAAAAACATTCAGTACTTC. V gene TRBV7-2 combines with J gene TRBJ2-4; TRBD1 matches at 9 bases. Unmatched junction bases numbered 3, after V lost 5 bases and J lost 4 bases. In germline, CDR1 is SGHTA, CDR2 FQGNSA. The CDR3 is 14 residues long.

This chain joins TRBV6-4 and TRBJ2-7, with a weak D call TRBD1 (5 bases). CDR3 length: 16 residues. V was shortened by 1 base and J by 2 bases, with 15 bases between the two germline ends. Per germline, CDR1 MRHNA and CDR2 SNTAGT. The CDR3 DNA reads as TGTGCCAGCAGTGACTACAAGGGGAACCTTGCCTACGAGCAGTACTTC. Its translation is CASSDYKGNLAYEQYF.

V usage is TRBV5-1 and J usage is TRBJ2-5; D might be TRBD1 (6 bases). The CDR3 spans 15 residues. Trimming took 4 bases from V and 4 from J, leaving 17 bases between them. Looked up from germline, CDR1 is SGHRS and CDR2 is YFSETQ. The CDR3 DNA reads as TGCGCCAGCAGCCAGCAGGGGAGAGGGGCAGAGACCCAGTACTTC. It translates to CASSQQGRGAETQYF. Full variable domain (missing parts from reference TRBV5-1 and TRBJ2-5): KAGVTQTPRYLIKTRGQQVTLSCSPISGHRSVSWYQQTPGQGLQFLFEYFSETQRNKGNFPGRFSGRQFSNSRSEMNVSTLELGDSALYLCASSQQGRGAETQYFGPGTRLLVL.

The chain is built from TRBV4-1 and TRBJ2-5; 9 bases fit TRBD1. The germline CDR1 and CDR2 sequences are MGHRA and YSYEKL. V gave up 4 bases and J gave up 5 bases; unmatched junction bases: 8. The CDR3 has 15 amino acids. CDR3 region: CASSLEGQGGETQYF. CDR3 coding DNA: TGCGCCAGCAGCCTCGAGGGACAGGGCGGCGAGACCCAGTACTTC.

This CDR3 is CASSGGGANTGELFF. For the CDR3, the DNA is TGTGCCAGCAGCGGCGGGGGGGCGAACACCGGGGAGCTGTTTTTT. The V and J genes are TRBV5-4 and TRBJ2-2, with TRBD2 matching 9 bases. From germline, CDR1 is SGHNT and CDR2 YYREEE (reference sequence). Losses at the gene ends were 4 bases for V and 0 bases for J; bases not matched to a gene: 1. The CDR3 consists of 15 residues.

The chain has TRBV11-3 and TRBJ2-1; no clear D gene. Germline V CDR1 and CDR2: SGHNT, YENEEA. This CDR3 region has 15 residues. Trimming removed 0 bases from V and 5 bases from J, with 11 bases in between. The CDR3 DNA is TGTGCCAGCAGCTTAGATTCCCACATGGACAATGAGCAGTTCTTC. Its translation is CASSLDSHMDNEQFF.

The chain employs TRBV7-9 and TRBJ2-5; the D gene is possibly TRBD2 (5 bases). Germline V CDR1 and CDR2: SEHNR, FQNEAQ (reference sequence). Between the trimmed V and J ends, which lost 4 bases and 5 bases, there was a span of 14 bases. The CDR3 extends over 14 amino acids. DNA of the CDR3: TGTGCCAGCAGCTGGACTTCCCCGGGGGAGACCCAGTACTTC. Translated: CASSWTSPGETQYF. The entire variable domain, with the rest obtained from reference TRBV7-9 and TRBJ2-5, is as follows: DTGVSQNPRHKITKRGQNVTFRCDPISEHNRLYWYRQTLGQGPEFLTYFQNEAQLEKSRLLSDRFSAERPKGSFSTLEIQRTEQGDSAMYLCASSWTSPGETQYFGPGTRLLVL.

This chain connects TRBV12-3 or TRBV12-4 to TRBJ1-2; D not certain. The V end lost 7 bases, the J end lost 8 bases, and 17 bases lay between the germline ends. The CDR3 covers 13 residues. Here the CDR3 DNA reads TGTGCCAGCACCGACGACTTCCTCGGGGGCTACACCTTC. This gives the protein CASTDDFLGGYTF.

The chain carries TRBV11-2 and TRBJ1-2, with D tentatively TRBD1 (6 bases). Germline V gene data show CDR1 as SGHAT and CDR2 as FQNNGV. Trimming stripped 0 bases from V and 8 bases from J, with 16 bases between. The CDR3 loop spans 15 amino acids. CDR3 amino acids: CASSLDRTATQGYTF. The CDR3 nucleotides read TGTGCCAGCAGCTTAGATAGGACAGCGACGCAAGGCTACACCTTC.

V is TRBV20-1 and J is TRBJ1-4; D not certain. This CDR3 has 16 residues. Per germline, CDR1 DFQATT and CDR2 SNEGSKA (reference sequence). V was shortened by 3 bases and J by 0 bases, with 14 bases between the two germline ends. The CDR3, as DNA: TGCAGTGCTAGTGCTTACCGAGCTGCAACTAATGAAAAACTGTTTTTT. Translation: CSASAYRAATNEKLFF.

The V and J genes are TRBV7-3 and TRBJ2-1; weak D call: TRBD1 (6 bases). Germline V CDR1 and CDR2: SGHTA, FQGTGA. The CDR3 loop spans 13 amino acids. The V end lost 5 bases, the J end lost 6 bases, and 11 bases lay between the germline ends. CDR3 in DNA: TGTGCCAGCAGCAAAGGGACAATCAATGAGCAGTTCTTC. Translating gives CASSKGTINEQFF.

This clone was seen once. The chain carries TRBV5-4 and TRBJ2-5; TRBD1 aligns across 9 bases. Germline V CDR1 and CDR2: SGHNT, YYREEE (reference sequence). Unmatched junction bases numbered 11, after V lost 0 bases and J lost 8 bases. The CDR3 length is 16 residues. Here the CDR3 reads CASSLVGGQGSRTQYF. The CDR3, as DNA: TGTGCCAGCAGCTTGGTAGGGGGACAGGGCTCCAGAACCCAGTACTTC.

Only one count was recorded for this clone. The J gene is TRBJ1-5, the V gene TRBV29-1, with no clear D. The CDR3 is made up of 13 amino acids. Germline lookup yields CDR1 SQVTM and CDR2 ANQGSEA. V shed 6 bases and J shed 1 base, with 10 bases lying between them. CDR3 DNA sequence: TGCAGCGTCGGCGGGGAAAGCAATCAGCCCCAGCATTTT. It translates to CSVGGESNQPQHF. Variable domain in full (rest from reference TRBV29-1 and TRBJ1-5): SAVISQKPSRDICQRGTSLTIQCQVDSQVTMMFWYRQQPGQSLTLIATANQGSEATYESGFVIDKFPISRPNLTFSTLTVSNMSPEDSSIYLCSVGGESNQPQHFGDGTRLSIL.

This chain connects TRBV7-2 to TRBJ2-7; 10 bases are a match to TRBD1. The V and J ends lost 1 base and 2 bases, in that order; junction bases with no gene match: 2. CDR1 is SGHTA, CDR2 FQGNSA, per germline. The CDR3 consists of 15 residues. The CDR3 region is CASSLDGTGAYEQYF. CDR3 DNA sequence: TGTGCCAGCAGCTTAGATGGGACAGGGGCCTACGAGCAGTACTTC.